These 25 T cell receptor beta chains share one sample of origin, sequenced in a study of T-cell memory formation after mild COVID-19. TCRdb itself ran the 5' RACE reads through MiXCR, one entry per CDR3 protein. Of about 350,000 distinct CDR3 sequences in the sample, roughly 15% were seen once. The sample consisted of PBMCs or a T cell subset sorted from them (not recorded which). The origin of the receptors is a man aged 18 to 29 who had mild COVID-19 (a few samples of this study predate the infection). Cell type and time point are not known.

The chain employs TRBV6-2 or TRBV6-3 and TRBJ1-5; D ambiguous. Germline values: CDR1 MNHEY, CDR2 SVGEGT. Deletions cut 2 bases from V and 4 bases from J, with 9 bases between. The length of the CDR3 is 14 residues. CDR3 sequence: CASSYALENQPQHF. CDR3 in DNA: TGTGCCAGCAGTTACGCGTTAGAAAATCAGCCCCAGCATTTT.

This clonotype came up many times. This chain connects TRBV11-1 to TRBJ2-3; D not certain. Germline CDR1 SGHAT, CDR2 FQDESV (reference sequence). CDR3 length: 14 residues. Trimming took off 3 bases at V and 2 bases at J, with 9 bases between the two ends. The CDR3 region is CASSFRLFTDTQYF. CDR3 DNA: TGTGCCAGCAGCTTCCGACTGTTCACAGATACGCAGTATTTT. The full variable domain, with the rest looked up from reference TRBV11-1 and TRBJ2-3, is EAEVAQSPRYKITEKSQAVAFWCDPISGHATLYWYRQILGQGPELLVQFQDESVVDDSQLPKDRFSAERLKGVDSTLKIQPAELGDSAMYLCASSFRLFTDTQYFGPGTRLTVL.

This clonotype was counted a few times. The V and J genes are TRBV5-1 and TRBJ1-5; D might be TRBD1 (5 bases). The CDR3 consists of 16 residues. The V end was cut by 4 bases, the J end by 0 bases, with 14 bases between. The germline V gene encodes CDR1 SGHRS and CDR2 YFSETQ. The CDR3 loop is CASSPSGGNSNQPQHF. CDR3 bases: TGCGCCAGCAGCCCGTCGGGGGGGAATAGCAATCAGCCCCAGCATTTT.

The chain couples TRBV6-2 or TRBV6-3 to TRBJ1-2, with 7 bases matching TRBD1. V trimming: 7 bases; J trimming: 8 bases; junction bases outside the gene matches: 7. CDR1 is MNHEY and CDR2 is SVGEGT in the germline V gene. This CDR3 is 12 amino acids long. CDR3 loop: CASTRDSGGYTF. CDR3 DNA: TGTGCCAGCACCCGGGACAGCGGGGGCTACACCTTC.

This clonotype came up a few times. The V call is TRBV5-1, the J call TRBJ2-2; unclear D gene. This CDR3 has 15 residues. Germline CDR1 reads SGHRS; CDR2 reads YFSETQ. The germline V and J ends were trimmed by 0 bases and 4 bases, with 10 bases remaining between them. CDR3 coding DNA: TGCGCCAGCAGCTTGGGAAGTTCTGTCACCGGGGAGCTGTTTTTT. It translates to CASSLGSSVTGELFF.

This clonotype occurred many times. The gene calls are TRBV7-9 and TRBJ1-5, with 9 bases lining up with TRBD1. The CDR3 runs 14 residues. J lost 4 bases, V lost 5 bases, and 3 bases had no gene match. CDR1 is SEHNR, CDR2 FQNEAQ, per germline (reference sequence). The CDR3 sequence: CASSDDRGNQPQHF. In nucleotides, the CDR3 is TGTGCCAGCAGCGATGACAGGGGGAATCAGCCCCAGCATTTT.

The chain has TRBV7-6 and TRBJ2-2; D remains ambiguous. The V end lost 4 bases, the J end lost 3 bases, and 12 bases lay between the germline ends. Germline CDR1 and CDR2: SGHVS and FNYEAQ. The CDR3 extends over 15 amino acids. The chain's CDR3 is CASSSYLLDTGELFF. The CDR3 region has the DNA TGTGCCAGCAGCTCCTATTTACTGGACACCGGGGAGCTGTTTTTT. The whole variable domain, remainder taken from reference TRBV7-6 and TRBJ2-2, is GAGVSQSPRYKVTKRGQDVALRCDPISGHVSLYWYRQALGQGPEFLTYFNYEAQQDKSGLPNDRFSAERPEGSISTLTIQRTEQRDSAMYRCASSSYLLDTGELFFGEGSRLTVL.

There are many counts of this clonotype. This CDR3 is CASSAGTGVETQYF. CDR3 sequence (DNA): TGTGCCAGCAGCGCCGGGACAGGGGTAGAGACCCAGTACTTC. The rearrangement joins TRBV12-3 or TRBV12-4 to TRBJ2-5; 10 nucleotides match TRBD1. The trim removed 6 bases at V and 4 bases at J, leaving 5 bases unmatched. The CDR3 consists of 14 residues.

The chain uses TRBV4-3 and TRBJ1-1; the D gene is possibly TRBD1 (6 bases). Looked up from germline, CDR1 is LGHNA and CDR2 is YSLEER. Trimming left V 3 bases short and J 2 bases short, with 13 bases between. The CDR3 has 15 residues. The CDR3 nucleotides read TGCGCCAGCAGCCAGGATGGGACATACAACACTGAAGCTTTCTTT. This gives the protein CASSQDGTYNTEAFF.

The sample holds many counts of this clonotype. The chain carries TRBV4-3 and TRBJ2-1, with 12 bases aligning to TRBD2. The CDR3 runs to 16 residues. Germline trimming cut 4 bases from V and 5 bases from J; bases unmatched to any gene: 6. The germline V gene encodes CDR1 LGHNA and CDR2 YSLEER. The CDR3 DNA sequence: TGCGCCAGCAGCCGCCGACTAGCGGGGGAGAACAATGAGCAGTTCTTC. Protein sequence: CASSRRLAGENNEQFF.

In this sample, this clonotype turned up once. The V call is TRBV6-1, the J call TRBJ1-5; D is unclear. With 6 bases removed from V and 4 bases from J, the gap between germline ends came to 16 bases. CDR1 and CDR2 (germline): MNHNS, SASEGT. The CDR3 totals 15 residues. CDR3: CASSWVRLENQPQHF. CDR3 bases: TGTGCCAGCAGCTGGGTCAGGTTGGAGAATCAGCCCCAGCATTTT.

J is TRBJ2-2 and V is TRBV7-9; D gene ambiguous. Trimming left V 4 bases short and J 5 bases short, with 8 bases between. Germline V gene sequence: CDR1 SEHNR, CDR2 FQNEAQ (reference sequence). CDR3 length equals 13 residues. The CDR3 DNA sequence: TGTGCCAGCAGCTACCGGGTGACCGGGGAGCTGTTTTTT. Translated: CASSYRVTGELFF. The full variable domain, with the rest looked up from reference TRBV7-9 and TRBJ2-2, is DTGVSQNPRHKITKRGQNVTFRCDPISEHNRLYWYRQTLGQGPEFLTYFQNEAQLEKSRLLSDRFSAERPKGSFSTLEIQRTEQGDSAMYLCASSYRVTGELFFGEGSRLTVL.

The CDR3 reads CASSRFRAAEAFF. The CDR3 DNA reads TGTGCCAGCAGCCGATTCAGGGCCGCTGAAGCTTTCTTT. V gene TRBV27 combines with J gene TRBJ1-1, with D possibly matching TRBD1 (5 bases). Trimming took 6 bases from V and 6 from J, leaving 14 bases between them. The CDR3 loop spans 13 amino acids. CDR1 is MNHEY, CDR2 SMNVEV, per germline (reference sequence).

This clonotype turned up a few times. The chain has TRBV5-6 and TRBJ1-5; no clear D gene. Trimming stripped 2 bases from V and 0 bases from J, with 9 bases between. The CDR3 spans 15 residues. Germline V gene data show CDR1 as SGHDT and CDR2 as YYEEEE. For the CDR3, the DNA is TGTGCCAGCAGCTTTGGTCGGAATAGCAATCAGCCCCAGCATTTT. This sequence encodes CASSFGRNSNQPQHF.

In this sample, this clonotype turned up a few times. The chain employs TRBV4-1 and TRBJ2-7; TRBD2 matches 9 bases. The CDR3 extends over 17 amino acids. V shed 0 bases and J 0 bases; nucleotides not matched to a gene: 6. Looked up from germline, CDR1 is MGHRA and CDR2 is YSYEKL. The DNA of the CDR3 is TGCGCCAGCAGCCAAGATCGGCAAGCGGGGGGCTCCTACGAGCAGTACTTC. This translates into CASSQDRQAGGSYEQYF.

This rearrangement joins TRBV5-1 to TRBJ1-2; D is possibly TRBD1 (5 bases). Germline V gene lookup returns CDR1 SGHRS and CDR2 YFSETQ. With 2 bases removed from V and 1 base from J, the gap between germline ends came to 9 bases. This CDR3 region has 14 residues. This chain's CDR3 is CASSLTDSNYGYTF. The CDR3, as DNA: TGCGCCAGCAGCTTAACAGACAGTAACTATGGCTACACCTTC.

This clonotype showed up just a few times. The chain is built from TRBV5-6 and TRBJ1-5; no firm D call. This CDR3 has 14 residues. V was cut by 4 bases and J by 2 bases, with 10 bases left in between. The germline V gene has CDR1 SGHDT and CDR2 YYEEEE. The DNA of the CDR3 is TGTGCCAGCAGCGCCAGTCCAGGCAATCAGCCCCAGCATTTT. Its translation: CASSASPGNQPQHF.

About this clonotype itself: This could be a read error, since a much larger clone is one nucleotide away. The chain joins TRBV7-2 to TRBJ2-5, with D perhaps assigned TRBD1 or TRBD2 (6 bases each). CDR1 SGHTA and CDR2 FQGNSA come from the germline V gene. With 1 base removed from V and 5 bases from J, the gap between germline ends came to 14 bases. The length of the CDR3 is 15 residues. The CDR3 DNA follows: TGTGCCAGCAGCTTAGGTGGGGGGCCCCACGAGACCCAGTACTTC. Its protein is CASSLGGGPHETQYF.

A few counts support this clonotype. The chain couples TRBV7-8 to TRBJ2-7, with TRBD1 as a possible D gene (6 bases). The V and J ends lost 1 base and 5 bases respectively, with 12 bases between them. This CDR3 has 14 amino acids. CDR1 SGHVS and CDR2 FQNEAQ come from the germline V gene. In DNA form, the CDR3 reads TGTGCCAGCAGCTTAGAGTACAGGGACCACGAGCAGTACTTC. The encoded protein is CASSLEYRDHEQYF.

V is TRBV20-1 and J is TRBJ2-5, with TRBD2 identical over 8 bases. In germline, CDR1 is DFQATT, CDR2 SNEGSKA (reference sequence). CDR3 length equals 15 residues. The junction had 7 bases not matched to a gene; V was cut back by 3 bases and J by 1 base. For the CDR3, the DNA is TGCAGTGCTAGTGCCTGGCGGGGGGTCCAAGAGACCCAGTACTTC. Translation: CSASAWRGVQETQYF.

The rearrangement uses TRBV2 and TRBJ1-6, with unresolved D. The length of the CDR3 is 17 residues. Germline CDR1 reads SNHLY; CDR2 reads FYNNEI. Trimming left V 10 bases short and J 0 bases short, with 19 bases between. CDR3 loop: CAIDEGGGSSYNSPLHF. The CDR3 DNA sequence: TGTGCCATCGACGAAGGTGGAGGGAGCTCCTATAATTCACCCCTCCACTTT.

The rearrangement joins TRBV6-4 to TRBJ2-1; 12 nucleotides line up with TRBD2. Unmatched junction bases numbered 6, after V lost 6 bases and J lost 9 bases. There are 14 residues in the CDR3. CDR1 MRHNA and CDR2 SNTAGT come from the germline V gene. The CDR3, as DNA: TGTGCCAGCAGCGAAACTAGCGGGGGGTCTGAGCAGTTCTTC. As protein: CASSETSGGSEQFF.

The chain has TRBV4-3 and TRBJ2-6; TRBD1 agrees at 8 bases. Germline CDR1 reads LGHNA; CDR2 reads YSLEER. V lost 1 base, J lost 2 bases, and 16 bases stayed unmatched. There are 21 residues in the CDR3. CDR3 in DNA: TGCGCCAGCAGCCAAGTTGCAGGGGGCGTTTTTCCGAACCCTGGGGCCAACGTCCTGACTTTC. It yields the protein CASSQVAGGVFPNPGANVLTF.

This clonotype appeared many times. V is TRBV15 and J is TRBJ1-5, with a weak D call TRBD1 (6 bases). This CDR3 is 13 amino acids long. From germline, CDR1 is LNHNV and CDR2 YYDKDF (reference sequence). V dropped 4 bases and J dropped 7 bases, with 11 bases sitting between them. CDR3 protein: CATSMGARQPQHF. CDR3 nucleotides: TGTGCCACCAGCATGGGGGCCAGACAGCCCCAGCATTTT.

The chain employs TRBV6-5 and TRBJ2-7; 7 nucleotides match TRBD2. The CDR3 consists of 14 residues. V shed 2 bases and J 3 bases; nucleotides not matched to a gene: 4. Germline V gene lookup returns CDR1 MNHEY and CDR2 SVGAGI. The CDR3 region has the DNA TGTGCCAGCAGTTACCGGGGGGTAGGCTACGAGCAGTACGTC. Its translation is CASSYRGVGYEQYV.